The 16 T cell receptor beta chains below were found in one sample sequenced in a study of radiation and T cells in renal cell carcinoma. Specified time point: blood 4 weeks post-SBRT, at nephrectomy. Treatment noted: 15 Gy SBRT to primary tumor, nephrectomy 4 weeks later. Libraries were prepared by immunoSEQ multiplex PCR; TCRdb keeps only in-frame clonotypes and omits some of them. The repertoire has fewer than 200,000 clones, 88% of them found once; the top ten carry about 10%. Sample: blood, taken from a patient whose treatment included radiotherapy and nephrectomy. These receptors were collected from a woman between 50 and 59 years old with renal cell carcinoma.

This sequence joins TRBV5-4 and TRBJ1-1, with D perhaps matching TRBD1 (6 bases). This CDR3 is 14 amino acids long. Germline V lookup: CDR1 SGHNT, CDR2 YYREEE (reference sequence). Trimming stripped 2 bases from V and 5 bases from J, with 13 bases between. The CDR3 bases are TGTGCCAGCAGCTTTTTGGGGGCTGGGACTGAAGCTTTCTTT. Translating gives CASSFLGAGTEAFF.

V and J are TRBV6-1 and TRBJ1-2; TRBD1 is a possible D gene (5 bases). This CDR3 spans 13 amino acids. Germline CDR1 and CDR2: MNHNS and SASEGT. Trimming pared 2 bases from V and 8 bases from J, leaving 12 bases between. This CDR3 reads CASSEPLGGGYTF. The CDR3 DNA sequence: TGTGCCAGCAGTGAACCCCTTGGGGGGGGCTACACCTTC.

This clone was observed a few times. The genes are TRBV2 and TRBJ2-7; weak D call: TRBD2 (6 bases). Germline V gene sequence: CDR1 SNHLY, CDR2 FYNNEI. The CDR3 spans 14 residues. V dropped 8 bases and J dropped 2 bases, with 16 bases sitting between them. The CDR3 reads CASSVVSGPYEQYF. As DNA, the CDR3 is TGTGCCAGCTCGGTGGTTAGCGGACCCTACGAGCAGTACTTC.

The chain recombines TRBV30 with TRBJ2-7, with D hard to call. V was clipped by 0 bases and J by 9 bases, with 12 bases between them. This CDR3 spans 12 amino acids. CDR1 is GTSNPN and CDR2 is SVGIG in the germline V gene (reference sequence). The DNA of the CDR3 is TGTGCCTGGAGTGTAACCCCCGCCACGCAGTACTTC. Its translation is CAWSVTPATQYF.

The chain couples TRBV6-6 to TRBJ1-4; D unresolved. CDR1 is MNHNY, CDR2 SVGAGI, per germline (reference sequence). There are 15 residues in the CDR3. V dropped 0 bases and J dropped 7 bases, with 12 bases sitting between them. The CDR3 bases are TGTGCCAGCAGTTACTCGGCGAGTGGTGGTGAAAAACTGTTTTTT. It codes for CASSYSASGGEKLFF.

The chain couples TRBV7-2 to TRBJ1-1, with D unclear. Trimming pared 4 bases from V and 3 bases from J, leaving 15 bases between. The CDR3 totals 15 residues. In germline, CDR1 is SGHTA, CDR2 FQGNSA. The DNA of the CDR3 is TGTGCCAGCAGCTCATCGGCCGCTTGGGACACTGAAGCTTTCTTT. Translating gives CASSSSAAWDTEAFF.

The chain uses TRBV6-4 and TRBJ2-2, with unresolved D. Germline loops: CDR1 MRHNA, CDR2 SNTAGT. The V gene lost 2 bases and the J gene lost 7 bases, with 5 bases spanning the gap. This CDR3 is built from 12 residues. The CDR3 nucleotides read TGTGCCAGCAGTGACCGGATCGGGGAGCTGTTTTTT. Translation gives CASSDRIGELFF.

Concerning this clone itself: Sequence at one end of the junction differs from germline and may be a read error. The chain combines TRBV18 with TRBJ1-5; D is ambiguous. This CDR3 has 17 amino acids. From germline, CDR1 is KGHSH and CDR2 LQKENI. DNA of the CDR3: TGTGCCAGCTCCCCACTCCCTCGAGAAGGGAGCAATCAGCCCCAGCATTTT. Encoded protein: CASSPLPREGSNQPQHF. The full variable domain, with the rest looked up from reference TRBV18 and TRBJ1-5, is NAGVMQNPRHLVRRRGQEARLRCSPMKGHSHVYWYRQLPEEGLKFMVYLQKENIIDESGMPKERFSAEFPKEGPSILRIQQVVRGDSAAYFCASSPLPREGSNQPQHFGDGTRLSIL.

This clone appeared a single time. The chain is built from TRBV5-1 and TRBJ2-7; 12 bases map to TRBD1. The V segment lost 4 bases and the J segment 1 base; nucleotides outside the gene matches: 6. Germline assignment: CDR1 SGHRS and CDR2 YFSETQ. The CDR3 spans 16 residues. The CDR3 region is CASSAGDRGPSYEQYF. The CDR3, as DNA: TGCGCCAGCAGCGCGGGGGACAGGGGGCCATCCTACGAGCAGTACTTC.

The chain has TRBV7-8 and TRBJ2-7; 11 bases are a match to TRBD1. Germline V gives CDR1 SGHVS, CDR2 FQNEAQ. The J segment lost 3 bases and the V segment lost 2 bases, leaving 6 bases of the junction unmatched. The CDR3 sequence is 16 residues long. CDR3 in amino acids: CASSLTRTGGFYEQYF. CDR3 DNA: TGTGCCAGCAGCTTAACGAGGACAGGGGGCTTCTACGAGCAGTACTTC.

This rearrangement joins TRBV11-2 to TRBJ2-2, with D maybe TRBD2 (6 bases). The CDR3 spans 15 residues. Trimming stripped 2 bases from V and 3 bases from J, with 10 bases between. The V gene's germline CDR1 is SGHAT and CDR2 FQNNGV. The CDR3 region has the DNA TGTGCCAGCAGCTTACGGGGAGGCGACACCGGGGAGCTGTTTTTT. Protein: CASSLRGGDTGELFF.

The chain joins TRBV18 to TRBJ2-7; 9 positions match TRBD1. Germline values: CDR1 KGHSH, CDR2 LQKENI. V lost 1 base to trimming and J lost 4 bases; unmatched junction nucleotides: 11. There are 17 residues in the CDR3. CDR3 loop: CASSPQELDRGGYEQYF. In nucleotides, the CDR3 is TGTGCCAGCTCACCACAGGAACTGGACAGGGGAGGGTACGAGCAGTACTTC.

The rearrangement links TRBV6-7 to TRBJ2-3; the match to TRBD2 covers 7 bases. TRBV6-7 is noted as an ORF with a role that remains uncertain. CDR3 length: 16 amino acids. V gave up 0 bases and J gave up 0 bases; unmatched junction bases: 3. The CDR3 sequence is CASSYSRGGSTDTQYF. The CDR3 coding sequence is TGTGCCAGCAGTTACTCTCGCGGGGGTAGCACAGATACGCAGTATTTT.

This clone appeared a few times. J is TRBJ1-4 and V is TRBV30, with D possibly being TRBD1 (5 bases). The germline CDR1 and CDR2 sequences are GTSNPN and SVGIG (reference sequence). The CDR3 length is 13 residues. V was cut by 7 bases and J by 5 bases, with 14 bases left in between. The CDR3 region is CASEGPRNEKLFF. The CDR3 DNA reads TGTGCCTCAGAGGGACCTCGAAATGAAAAACTGTTTTTT.

The chain combines TRBV30 with TRBJ2-4; 9 nucleotides match TRBD1. J gave up 5 bases and V 2 bases, and 10 bases lay outside the gene matches. CDR1 and CDR2 (germline): GTSNPN, SVGIG (reference sequence). The CDR3 spans 16 residues. The CDR3, as DNA: TGTGCCTGGAGTCGCCCAGACAGGGGGGTCCAAAACATTCAGTACTTC. Encoded protein: CAWSRPDRGVQNIQYF.

The DNA of the CDR3 is TGTGCCAGCACCATCTTGGGGAGATACGAGCAGTACTTC. Amino acids: CASTILGRYEQYF. V usage is TRBV6-1 and J usage is TRBJ2-7, with D maybe TRBD2 (5 bases). The CDR3 spans 13 residues. Trimming took off 7 bases at V and 4 bases at J, with 14 bases between the two ends. Germline V CDR1 and CDR2: MNHNS, SASEGT.